These T cell receptor beta chains were read from a single sample in a study of T cell changes during pregnancy in multiple sclerosis. Some clones are missing from TCRdb's copy, which holds only in-frame ones; the method was immunoSEQ multiplex PCR. The sample gives around 50,000 clones, around 90% of which show up once; 0.55% to 0.65% is in the top ten. The sample in question was CD4+ T cells from peripheral blood mononuclear cells, obtained after pregnancy. These receptors were collected from a female donor in good health, enrolled as a control in a pregnancy study. Both conserved end residues are part of each CDR3. Fields, in order: CDR3 DNA, CDR3 protein, V gene, clone size, D gene, CDR3 length, J gene. The D gene is left open where the match is weak. Size is stated for part of the rows, as once, few or many counts, or as a class when the clone is expanded.

CDR3nt: TGTGCCAGCAGCGAGAGTACGCGGGGGAACACCGGGGAGCTGTTTTTT
CDR3aa: CASSESTRGNTGELFF
v_gene: TRBV9
abundance: .
d_gene: .
len: 16
j_gene: TRBJ2-2

CDR3nt: TGCGCCAGCAGTCCTGACCGGGACAACCTCTACGAGCAGTACTTC
CDR3aa: CASSPDRDNLYEQYF
v_gene: TRBV5-1
abundance: .
d_gene: .
len: 15
j_gene: TRBJ2-7

CDR3nt: TGTGCCAGCAGTGGACTAGCGGGGGGGCCAGATACGCAGTATTTT
CDR3aa: CASSGLAGGPDTQYF
v_gene: TRBV6-1
abundance: few
d_gene: TRBD2
len: 15
j_gene: TRBJ2-3

CDR3nt: TGTGCCTGGGGACGTCTTTCGGGGGAGCAGTACTTC
CDR3aa: CAWGRLSGEQYF
v_gene: TRBV30
abundance: .
d_gene: .
len: 12
j_gene: TRBJ2-7

CDR3nt: TGCAGCGCGGGAAACCAAGCTAACTATGGCTACACCTTC
CDR3aa: CSAGNQANYGYTF
v_gene: TRBV29-1
abundance: .
d_gene: .
len: 13
j_gene: TRBJ1-2

CDR3nt: TGTGCCAGCTCACCACTAATAGACAGCCATAATTCACCCCTCCACTTT
CDR3aa: CASSPLIDSHNSPLHF
v_gene: TRBV18
abundance: .
d_gene: .
len: 16
j_gene: TRBJ1-6

CDR3nt: TGTGCCAGCAGCTTGGAGGAGACTAGTGGGTCCGGGGAGCTGTTTTTT
CDR3aa: CASSLEETSGSGELFF
v_gene: TRBV5-4
abundance: .
d_gene: .
len: 16
j_gene: TRBJ2-2

CDR3nt: TGCGCCAGCAGCCTAGACGCCGGGACAGTTTCTTCACCCCTCCACTTT
CDR3aa: CASSLDAGTVSSPLHF
v_gene: TRBV4-1
abundance: .
d_gene: TRBD1
len: 16
j_gene: TRBJ1-6

CDR3nt: TGTGCCAGCAGCTTGGCCGGGACAGGGGGCTCAGAGACCCAGTACTTC
CDR3aa: CASSLAGTGGSETQYF
v_gene: TRBV5-6
abundance: .
d_gene: TRBD1
len: 16
j_gene: TRBJ2-5

CDR3nt: TGCGCCTCCTCCGGGACTAGCGGGACGAACACCGGGGAGCTGTTTTTT
CDR3aa: CASSGTSGTNTGELFF
v_gene: TRBV10-2
abundance: .
d_gene: TRBD2
len: 16
j_gene: TRBJ2-2

CDR3nt: TGTGCCAGTAGTAAAAGACAGGTGAAGAACACTGAAGCTTTCTTT
CDR3aa: CASSKRQVKNTEAFF
v_gene: TRBV19
abundance: .
d_gene: .
len: 15
j_gene: TRBJ1-1

CDR3nt: TGTGCCAGTAGTCATCTATCTTTTGGCTACGAGCAGTACTTC
CDR3aa: CASSHLSFGYEQYF
v_gene: TRBV19
abundance: .
d_gene: .
len: 14
j_gene: TRBJ2-7

CDR3nt: TGCGCCAGCAGCTTGGTGGCTAGCTCCTACGAGCAGTACTTC
CDR3aa: CASSLVASSYEQYF
v_gene: TRBV5-1
abundance: .
d_gene: .
len: 14
j_gene: TRBJ2-7

CDR3nt: TGTGCCAGCAGTGAGAGGATGGCTAACTATGGCTACACCTTC
CDR3aa: CASSERMANYGYTF
v_gene: TRBV2
abundance: .
d_gene: .
len: 14
j_gene: TRBJ1-2

CDR3nt: TGTGCCAGCAGTTACTTCGGACAGCAATACAATGAGCAGTTCTTC
CDR3aa: CASSYFGQQYNEQFF
v_gene: TRBV6-5
abundance: .
d_gene: .
len: 15
j_gene: TRBJ2-1

CDR3nt: TGTGCCAGCAGTGAATGGAGAACCGGGACAGATTATAGCAATCAGCCCCAGCATTTT
CDR3aa: CASSEWRTGTDYSNQPQHF
v_gene: TRBV6-1
abundance: .
d_gene: TRBD1
len: 19
j_gene: TRBJ1-5

CDR3nt: TGCGCCAGCAGCTTGGGCCAGGGGGTCCGAGAGACCCAGTACTTC
CDR3aa: CASSLGQGVRETQYF
v_gene: TRBV5-1
abundance: .
d_gene: TRBD1
len: 15
j_gene: TRBJ2-5

CDR3nt: TGTGCCAGCAGCGGGGGACATTCCTACGAGCAGTACTTC
CDR3aa: CASSGGHSYEQYF
v_gene: TRBV5-4
abundance: .
d_gene: .
len: 13
j_gene: TRBJ2-7

CDR3nt: TGTGCCAGCAGTGAACCGGCGGGGTTGGGACTGTTTTTT
CDR3aa: CASSEPAGLGLFF
v_gene: TRBV2
abundance: .
d_gene: .
len: 13
j_gene: TRBJ1-4

CDR3nt: TGTGCCACCAGCAGAGATGTAGGAGGGGACACTGAAGCTTTCTTT
CDR3aa: CATSRDVGGDTEAFF
v_gene: TRBV15
abundance: .
d_gene: .
len: 15
j_gene: TRBJ1-1

CDR3nt: TGTGCCAGCTCACTGACAGGGTCCTACGAGCAGTACTTC
CDR3aa: CASSLTGSYEQYF
v_gene: TRBV18
abundance: once
d_gene: TRBD1
len: 13
j_gene: TRBJ2-7

CDR3nt: TGTGCCAGCAGCTCCCACCGTACCAGTGAAAAACTGTTTTTT
CDR3aa: CASSSHRTSEKLFF
v_gene: TRBV11-2
abundance: .
d_gene: .
len: 14
j_gene: TRBJ1-4

CDR3nt: TGCGCCAGCAGCAGGGGGAACTTAGAGACCCAGTACTTC
CDR3aa: CASSRGNLETQYF
v_gene: TRBV5-1
abundance: .
d_gene: .
len: 13
j_gene: TRBJ2-5

CDR3nt: TGTGCCAGCAGTGGACAGACAGGGGCAAGAGTGATGAACACTGAAGCTTTCTTT
CDR3aa: CASSGQTGARVMNTEAFF
v_gene: TRBV2
abundance: few
d_gene: TRBD1
len: 18
j_gene: TRBJ1-1

CDR3nt: TGTGCCAGCGGGATAGCGGGAGGCCTCAATGAGCAGTTCTTC
CDR3aa: CASGIAGGLNEQFF
v_gene: TRBV28
abundance: .
d_gene: TRBD2
len: 14
j_gene: TRBJ2-1

CDR3nt: TGTGCCAGCAGCGTGGGGGGACAGGGAGCTAACTATGGCTACACCTTC
CDR3aa: CASSVGGQGANYGYTF
v_gene: TRBV7-9
abundance: .
d_gene: TRBD1
len: 16
j_gene: TRBJ1-2

CDR3nt: TGTGCCAGCTCACCCGGGACAAACCAAGAGACCCAGTACTTC
CDR3aa: CASSPGTNQETQYF
v_gene: TRBV18
abundance: .
d_gene: .
len: 14
j_gene: TRBJ2-5

CDR3nt: TGCAGCTCTGAACAGCGGGTTCACGGGACTGAAGCTTTCTTT
CDR3aa: CSSEQRVHGTEAFF
v_gene: TRBV29-1
abundance: .
d_gene: .
len: 14
j_gene: TRBJ1-1

CDR3nt: TGTGCCAGCAGTCTCATAGCGGGGGAGCAGTATTTT
CDR3aa: CASSLIAGEQYF
v_gene: TRBV9
abundance: .
d_gene: TRBD2
len: 12
j_gene: TRBJ2-3

CDR3nt: TGTGCCAGCAGCGAGAGGGAGTATCAGCCCCAGCATTTT
CDR3aa: CASSEREYQPQHF
v_gene: TRBV7-9
abundance: .
d_gene: .
len: 13
j_gene: TRBJ1-5

CDR3nt: TGCAGCGTCGCGACAGGGCGCCCCACCACAGATACGCAGTATTTT
CDR3aa: CSVATGRPTTDTQYF
v_gene: TRBV29-1
abundance: .
d_gene: TRBD1
len: 15
j_gene: TRBJ2-3

CDR3nt: TGTGCCAGCAGGAAGACAGGGGATGGCTACACCTTC
CDR3aa: CASRKTGDGYTF
v_gene: TRBV6-5
abundance: .
d_gene: TRBD1
len: 12
j_gene: TRBJ1-2

CDR3nt: TGTGCCAGCAGCGCGGGGGCGTCCAAAGGCTACACCTTC
CDR3aa: CASSAGASKGYTF
v_gene: TRBV7-2
abundance: .
d_gene: .
len: 13
j_gene: TRBJ1-2

CDR3nt: TGTGCCAGCGTTAAGGAGAGCTCCTACAATGAGCAGTTCTTC
CDR3aa: CASVKESSYNEQFF
v_gene: TRBV2
abundance: .
d_gene: .
len: 14
j_gene: TRBJ2-1

CDR3nt: TGTGCCAGCACTCGGGACAGGGTTACTGAAGCTTTCTTT
CDR3aa: CASTRDRVTEAFF
v_gene: TRBV6-6
abundance: .
d_gene: TRBD1
len: 13
j_gene: TRBJ1-1

CDR3nt: TGCGCCAGCAGCTTGGGCCAGGGAAGGACTGAAGCTTTCTTT
CDR3aa: CASSLGQGRTEAFF
v_gene: TRBV5-1
abundance: .
d_gene: .
len: 14
j_gene: TRBJ1-1

CDR3nt: TGCGCCAGCAGCCTTAACCAGGGCTCTGGAAACACCATATATTTT
CDR3aa: CASSLNQGSGNTIYF
v_gene: TRBV5-1
abundance: .
d_gene: .
len: 15
j_gene: TRBJ1-3

CDR3nt: TGTGCCAGCAGTTTCTCGGAGAGGTCTGGGGCCAACGTCCTGACTTTC
CDR3aa: CASSFSERSGANVLTF
v_gene: TRBV28
abundance: once
d_gene: .
len: 16
j_gene: TRBJ2-6

CDR3nt: TGTGCCAGCAGTTCCTGGGGGCCCCACAATGAGCAGTTCTTC
CDR3aa: CASSSWGPHNEQFF
v_gene: TRBV2
abundance: .
d_gene: .
len: 14
j_gene: TRBJ2-1

CDR3nt: TGTGCCTGGAGTAGGCTGGACATGGCAGTCTCTGGAAACACCATATATTTT
CDR3aa: CAWSRLDMAVSGNTIYF
v_gene: TRBV30
abundance: .
d_gene: .
len: 17
j_gene: TRBJ1-3

CDR3nt: TGTGCCAGCAGAGGGGGTAGCGCGGATCAGCCCCAGCATTTT
CDR3aa: CASRGGSADQPQHF
v_gene: TRBV6-1
abundance: .
d_gene: .
len: 14
j_gene: TRBJ1-5

CDR3nt: TGTGCCAGTAGAAGGGACAGTCTGAACACTGAAGCTTTCTTT
CDR3aa: CASRRDSLNTEAFF
v_gene: TRBV19
abundance: .
d_gene: TRBD1
len: 14
j_gene: TRBJ1-1

CDR3nt: TGTGCCAGCAGCCCAGGGGAGACCCAGTACTTC
CDR3aa: CASSPGETQYF
v_gene: TRBV11-1
abundance: .
d_gene: .
len: 11
j_gene: TRBJ2-5

CDR3nt: TGTGCCAGCAGCGTGGGGGCAGGACGGTCCTACAATGAGCAGTTCTTC
CDR3aa: CASSVGAGRSYNEQFF
v_gene: TRBV9
abundance: once
d_gene: .
len: 16
j_gene: TRBJ2-1

CDR3nt: TGTGCCTGGACAACCGGGACACCTAATTCACCCCTCCACTTT
CDR3aa: CAWTTGTPNSPLHF
v_gene: TRBV30
abundance: .
d_gene: .
len: 14
j_gene: TRBJ1-6

CDR3nt: TGTGCCAGCAGCGGCGAAAGGGGGCCGGGCTATGGCTACACCTTC
CDR3aa: CASSGERGPGYGYTF
v_gene: TRBV9
abundance: .
d_gene: TRBD1
len: 15
j_gene: TRBJ1-2

CDR3nt: TGTGCCAGCAGCTTTCTGACTAGCGGGGCCTACGAGCAGTACTTC
CDR3aa: CASSFLTSGAYEQYF
v_gene: TRBV11-2
abundance: .
d_gene: TRBD2
len: 15
j_gene: TRBJ2-7